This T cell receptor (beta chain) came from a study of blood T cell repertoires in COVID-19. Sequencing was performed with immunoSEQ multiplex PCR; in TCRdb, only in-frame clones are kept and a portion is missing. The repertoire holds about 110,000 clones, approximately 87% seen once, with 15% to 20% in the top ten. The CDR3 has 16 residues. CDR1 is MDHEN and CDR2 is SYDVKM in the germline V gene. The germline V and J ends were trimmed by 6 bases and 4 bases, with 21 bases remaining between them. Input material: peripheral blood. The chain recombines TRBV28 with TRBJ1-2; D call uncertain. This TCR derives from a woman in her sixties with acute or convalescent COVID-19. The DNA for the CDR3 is TGTGCCAGCAGGATCCCAGGATCGATGGGTAGCTATGGCTACACCTTC. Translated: CASRIPGSMGSYGYTF.